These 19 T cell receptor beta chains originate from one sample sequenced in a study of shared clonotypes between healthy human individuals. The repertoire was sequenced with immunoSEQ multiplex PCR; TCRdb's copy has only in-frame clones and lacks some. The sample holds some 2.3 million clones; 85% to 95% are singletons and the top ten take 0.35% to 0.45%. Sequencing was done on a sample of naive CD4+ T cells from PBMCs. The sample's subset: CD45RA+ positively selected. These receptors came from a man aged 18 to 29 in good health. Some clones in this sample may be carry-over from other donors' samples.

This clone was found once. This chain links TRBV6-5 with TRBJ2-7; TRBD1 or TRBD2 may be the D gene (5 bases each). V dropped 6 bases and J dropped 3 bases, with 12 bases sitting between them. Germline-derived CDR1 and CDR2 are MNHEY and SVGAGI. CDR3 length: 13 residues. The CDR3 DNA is TGTGCCAGCAGAACTAGGACACACTACGAGCAGTACTTC. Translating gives CASRTRTHYEQYF.

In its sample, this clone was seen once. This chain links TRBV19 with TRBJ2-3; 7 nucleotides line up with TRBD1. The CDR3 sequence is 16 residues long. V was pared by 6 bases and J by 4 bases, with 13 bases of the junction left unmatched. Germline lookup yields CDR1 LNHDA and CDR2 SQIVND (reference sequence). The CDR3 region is CASRSRGGANSDTQYF. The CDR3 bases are TGTGCCAGTAGATCCCGAGGGGGCGCCAACTCAGATACGCAGTATTTT.

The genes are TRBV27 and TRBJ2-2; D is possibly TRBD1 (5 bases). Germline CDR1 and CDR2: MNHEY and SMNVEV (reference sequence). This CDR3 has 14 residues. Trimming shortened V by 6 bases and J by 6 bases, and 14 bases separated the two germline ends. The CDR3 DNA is TGTGCCAGCAGGGGTACAGGTAGAGCCGGGGAGCTGTTTTTT. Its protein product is CASRGTGRAGELFF.

The CDR3 DNA is TGTGCCAGCAGCAGATACGGGCTCCACTACGAGCAGTACTTC. It specifies CASSRYGLHYEQYF. V is TRBV28 and J is TRBJ2-5; D call uncertain. Near its end, the DNA agrees better with TRBJ2-7, so the J call may be wrong. Germline-derived CDR1 and CDR2 are MDHEN and SYDVKM. This CDR3 has 14 residues.

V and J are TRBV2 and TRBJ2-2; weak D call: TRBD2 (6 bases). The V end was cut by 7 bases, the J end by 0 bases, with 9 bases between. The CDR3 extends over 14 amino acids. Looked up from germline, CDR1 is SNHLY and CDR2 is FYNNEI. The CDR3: CASKGTANTGELFF. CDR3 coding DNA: TGTGCCAGCAAAGGGACTGCGAACACCGGGGAGCTGTTTTTT.

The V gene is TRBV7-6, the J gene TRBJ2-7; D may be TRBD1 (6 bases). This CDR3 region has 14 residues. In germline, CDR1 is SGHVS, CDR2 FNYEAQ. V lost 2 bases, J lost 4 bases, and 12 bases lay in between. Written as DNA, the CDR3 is TGTGCCAGCAGCTTATCAGGGGCCCGGTACGAGCAGTACTTC. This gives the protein CASSLSGARYEQYF. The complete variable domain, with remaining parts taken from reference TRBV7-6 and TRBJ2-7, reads GAGVSQSPRYKVTKRGQDVALRCDPISGHVSLYWYRQALGQGPEFLTYFNYEAQQDKSGLPNDRFSAERPEGSISTLTIQRTEQRDSAMYRCASSLSGARYEQYFGPGTRLTVT.

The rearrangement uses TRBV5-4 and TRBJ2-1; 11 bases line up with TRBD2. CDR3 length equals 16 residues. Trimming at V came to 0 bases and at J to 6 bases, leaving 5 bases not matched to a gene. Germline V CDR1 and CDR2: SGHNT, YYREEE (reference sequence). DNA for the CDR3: TGTGCCAGCAGCTTGGAAATAGCGGGAGGGTTCAATGAGCAGTTCTTC. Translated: CASSLEIAGGFNEQFF.

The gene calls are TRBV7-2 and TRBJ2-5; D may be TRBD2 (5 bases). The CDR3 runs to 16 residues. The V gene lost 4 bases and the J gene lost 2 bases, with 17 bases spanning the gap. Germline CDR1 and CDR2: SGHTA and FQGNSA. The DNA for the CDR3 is TGTGCCAGCAGCTCCGAGGTCGGTGGGAGACAAGAGACCCAGTACTTC. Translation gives CASSSEVGGRQETQYF.

CDR3 sequence: CASISETPRGRTHVYGYTF. CDR3 bases: TGTGCCAGCATTTCGGAAACCCCCCGGGGCAGGACCCACGTCTATGGCTACACCTTC. The rearrangement joins TRBV28 to TRBJ1-2; a possible D gene is TRBD1 (5 bases). Germline V gives CDR1 MDHEN, CDR2 SYDVKM. V lost 7 bases to trimming and J lost 4 bases, with 31 bases between them. This CDR3 has 19 residues.

The DNA for the CDR3 is TGTGCCAGCAGTGCTACCTACGGGCGGGAGGGGTCCGAGCAGTACTTC. Translation: CASSATYGREGSEQYF. The V gene is TRBV25-1, the J gene TRBJ2-7, with 9 bases aligning to TRBD2. This CDR3 is built from 16 residues. Per the germline V gene, CDR1 is MGHDK and CDR2 is SYGVNS. The V and J ends lost 4 bases and 6 bases, in that order; junction bases with no gene match: 13.

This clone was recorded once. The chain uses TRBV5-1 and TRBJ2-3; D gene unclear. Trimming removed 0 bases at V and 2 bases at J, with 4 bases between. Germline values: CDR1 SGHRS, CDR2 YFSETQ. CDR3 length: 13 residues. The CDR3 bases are TGCGCCAGCAGCTTGGGAGACACAGATACGCAGTATTTT. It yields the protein CASSLGDTDTQYF.

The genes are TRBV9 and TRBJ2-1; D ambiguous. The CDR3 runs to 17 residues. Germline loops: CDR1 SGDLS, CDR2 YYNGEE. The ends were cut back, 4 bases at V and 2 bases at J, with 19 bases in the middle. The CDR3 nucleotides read TGTGCCAGCAGCTCCCTGGGCACCCCCGCAACCTACAATGAGCAGTTCTTC. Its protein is CASSSLGTPATYNEQFF.

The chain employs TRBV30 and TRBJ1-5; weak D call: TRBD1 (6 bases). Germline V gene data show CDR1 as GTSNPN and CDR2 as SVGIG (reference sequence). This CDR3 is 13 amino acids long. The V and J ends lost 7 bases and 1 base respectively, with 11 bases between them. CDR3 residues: CALEQGSNQPQHF. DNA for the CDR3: TGTGCCTTGGAACAGGGAAGCAATCAGCCCCAGCATTTT.

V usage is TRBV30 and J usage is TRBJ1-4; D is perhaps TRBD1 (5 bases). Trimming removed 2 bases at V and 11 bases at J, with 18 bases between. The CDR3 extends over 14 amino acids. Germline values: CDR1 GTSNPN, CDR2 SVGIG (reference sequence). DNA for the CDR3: TGTGCCTGGAGTCCCGGGACGGCCTCGGGGAAACTGTTTTTT. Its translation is CAWSPGTASGKLFF.

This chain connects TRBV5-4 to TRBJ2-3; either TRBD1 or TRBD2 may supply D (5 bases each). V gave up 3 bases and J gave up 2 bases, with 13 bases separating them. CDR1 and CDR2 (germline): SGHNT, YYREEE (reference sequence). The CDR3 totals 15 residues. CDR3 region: CASSSPGPTTDTQYF. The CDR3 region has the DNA TGTGCCAGCAGCTCCCCGGGACCCACCACAGATACGCAGTATTTT.

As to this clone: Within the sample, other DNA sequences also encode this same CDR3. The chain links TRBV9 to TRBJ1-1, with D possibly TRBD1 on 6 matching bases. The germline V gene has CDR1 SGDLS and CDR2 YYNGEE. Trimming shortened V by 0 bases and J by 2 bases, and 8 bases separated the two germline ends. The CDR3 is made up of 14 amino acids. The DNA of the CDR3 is TGTGCCAGCAGCGTAGTGGGGGCCAACACTGAAGCTTTCTTT. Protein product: CASSVVGANTEAFF.

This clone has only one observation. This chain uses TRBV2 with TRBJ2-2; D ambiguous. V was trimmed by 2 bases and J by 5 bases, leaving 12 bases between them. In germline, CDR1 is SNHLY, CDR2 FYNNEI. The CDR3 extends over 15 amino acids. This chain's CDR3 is CASSEWNPRTGELFF. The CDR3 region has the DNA TGTGCCAGCAGTGAATGGAACCCTCGGACCGGGGAGCTGTTTTTT. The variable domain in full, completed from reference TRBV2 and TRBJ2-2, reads EPEVTQTPSHQVTQMGQEVILRCVPISNHLYFYWYRQILGQKVEFLVSFYNNEISEKSEIFDDQFSVERPDGSNFTLKIRSTKLEDSAMYFCASSEWNPRTGELFFGEGSRLTVL.

CDR3 amino acids: CASTPRAPSYNEQFF. The CDR3 bases are TGTGCCAGTACCCCCCGGGCCCCCTCCTACAATGAGCAGTTCTTC. The chain uses TRBV19 and TRBJ2-1; no definite D call. There are 15 residues in the CDR3. Trimming took 7 bases from V and 0 from J, leaving 13 bases between them. CDR1 is LNHDA and CDR2 is SQIVND in the germline V gene (reference sequence).

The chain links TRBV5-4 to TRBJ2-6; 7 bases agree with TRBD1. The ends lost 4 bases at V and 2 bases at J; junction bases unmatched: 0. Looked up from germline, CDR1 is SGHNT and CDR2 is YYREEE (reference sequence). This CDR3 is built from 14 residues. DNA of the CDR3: TGTGCCAGCAGCCAGGGGGCTGGGGCCAACGTCCTGACTTTC. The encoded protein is CASSQGAGANVLTF.